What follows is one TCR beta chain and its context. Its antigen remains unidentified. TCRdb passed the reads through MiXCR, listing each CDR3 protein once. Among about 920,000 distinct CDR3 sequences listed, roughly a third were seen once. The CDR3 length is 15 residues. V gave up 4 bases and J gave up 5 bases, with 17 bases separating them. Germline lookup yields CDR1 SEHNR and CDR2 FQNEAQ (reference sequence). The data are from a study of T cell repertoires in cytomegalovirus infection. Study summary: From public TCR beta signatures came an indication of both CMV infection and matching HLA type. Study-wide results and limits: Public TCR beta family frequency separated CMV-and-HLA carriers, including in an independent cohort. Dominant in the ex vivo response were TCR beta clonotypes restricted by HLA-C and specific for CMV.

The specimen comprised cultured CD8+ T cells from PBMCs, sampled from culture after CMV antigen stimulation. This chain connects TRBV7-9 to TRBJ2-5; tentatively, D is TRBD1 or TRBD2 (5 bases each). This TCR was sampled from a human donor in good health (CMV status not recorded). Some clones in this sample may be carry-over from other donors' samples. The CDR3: CASSYRDPGGETQYF. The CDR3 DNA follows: TGTGCCAGCAGCTACCGGGACCCGGGCGGGGAGACCCAGTACTTC.